The rows below give T cell receptor beta chains drawn from one sample of a study of control samples from healthy donors and cancer patients. Method: immunoSEQ multiplex PCR; TCRdb's copy keeps in-frame clones and lacks some. Counted here are under 200,000 clones, more than 85% occurring once; the ten biggest clones make up 0.68%. Sample: blood. The receptor source for this set is a woman aged 30 to 39 in good health. CDR3s include the opening cysteine and the closing phenylalanine or tryptophan. The D gene is left open where the match is weak. The size entry is marked missing in some rows and otherwise reads once, few, many or a size class.

j_call clone_size v_call d_call cdr3_nt cdr3_aa
TRBJ1-4 . TRBV30 . TGTGCCTGGGCCATCGGGCTGGCCGAAAAACTGTTTTTT CAWAIGLAEKLFF
TRBJ2-7 . TRBV7-9 . TGTGCCAGCAGCTTCTCCGACAATTACGAGCAGTACTTC CASSFSDNYEQYF
TRBJ1-1 once TRBV5-1 TRBD1 TGCGCCAGCAGCTACAGGGGGAAGGCTTTCTTT CASSYRGKAFF
TRBJ2-1 . TRBV19 TRBD2 TGTGCCAGTAGTCGACTAGCGGGAGGGGGTGAGCAGTTCTTC CASSRLAGGGEQFF
TRBJ2-2 . TRBV18 . TGTGCCAGCTCAAACAGGGTGGCGAACACCGGGGAGCTGTTTTTT CASSNRVANTGELFF
TRBJ2-2 . TRBV2 . TGTGCCAGCAGGGTAGCTACAAACACCGGGGAGCTGTTTTTT CASRVATNTGELFF
TRBJ1-2 . TRBV2 TRBD1 TGTGCCAGCAGCGCCACAGGGGAGAATAGTGGCTACACCTTC CASSATGENSGYTF
TRBJ1-1 . TRBV27 TRBD1 TGTGCCAGCAGTTCGCTACAGGGGTTCAACGCTGAAGCTTTCTTT CASSSLQGFNAEAFF
TRBJ2-1 . TRBV6-6 TRBD2 TGTGCCAGCAGTCCTCTCCTAGCGGGAGGGCCCTACAATGAGCAGTTCTTC CASSPLLAGGPYNEQFF
TRBJ2-3 . TRBV27 TRBD2 TGTGCCAGCAGTTTATTAGCGGTGGGAGGGTCTTCCACAGATACGCAGTATTTT CASSLLAVGGSSTDTQYF
TRBJ2-7 . TRBV15 . TGTGCCACCAGCAGAGATCGGCCATCCTACGAGCAGTACTTC CATSRDRPSYEQYF
TRBJ2-3 . TRBV7-2 . TGTGCCAGCAGCTTAGTCTGGGGGGAGCTGGTCACAGATACGCAGTATTTT CASSLVWGELVTDTQYF
TRBJ2-3 . TRBV24-1 TRBD2 TGTGCCACCAGTGCGTCTAGCGGGAGACATGACGCAGATACGCAGTATTTT CATSASSGRHDADTQYF
TRBJ2-3 . TRBV27 TRBD2 TGTGCCAGCACCCTAGCGGGAGCGGGAACAGATACGCAGTATTTT CASTLAGAGTDTQYF
TRBJ2-6 . TRBV5-4 . TGTGCCAGCAGCTTGGTGCCCAGGGTGTCTGGGGCCAACGTCCTGACTTTC CASSLVPRVSGANVLTF
TRBJ2-2 . TRBV6-1 . TGTGCCAGCAGTGAAGGACAGAACACCGGGGAGCTGTTTTTT CASSEGQNTGELFF
TRBJ1-2 . TRBV11-2 TRBD1 TGTGCCAGCAGCTTGGGACAGGGACGGGTAAACTATGGCTACACCTTC CASSLGQGRVNYGYTF
TRBJ2-5 few TRBV6-4 . TGTGCCAGCAGTGACGGGGAAGGGACCCAGTACTTC CASSDGEGTQYF
TRBJ2-2 . TRBV18 TRBD1 TGTGCCAGCTCACCAAATTCGGGACAGGGTAACACCGGGGAGCTGTTTTTT CASSPNSGQGNTGELFF
TRBJ2-7 . TRBV3-1/TRBV3-2 TRBD2 TGTGCCAGCAGCCAAGCCAGGGAGAGACTAGCGCCCTTCGAGCAGTACTTC CASSQARERLAPFEQYF
TRBJ2-1 . TRBV9 TRBD2 TGTGCCAGCAGCGTAGATGAACGGGAGGGCCATAATGAGCAGTTCTTC CASSVDEREGHNEQFF
TRBJ2-1 . TRBV6-1 . TGTGCCAGCAGTGAAGATACCATCCGCAAGTTCTTC CASSEDTIRKFF
TRBJ2-7 few TRBV19 TRBD1 TGTGCCAGTAGTATAGGTTACCGGGACAGCCGATCCTACGAGCAGTACTTC CASSIGYRDSRSYEQYF
TRBJ1-5 . TRBV23-1 TRBD1 TGCGCCAGCAGTCAATCCGACAGGGGGCCCAATCAGCCCCAGCATTTT CASSQSDRGPNQPQHF
TRBJ2-7 . TRBV27 TRBD2 TGTGCCAGCAGTCTAAGCGGGAGCTCCTACGAGCAGTACTTC CASSLSGSSYEQYF
TRBJ2-1 . TRBV27 TRBD1 TGTGCCAGCAGTTGGACAGGGGACAATGAGCAGTTCTTC CASSWTGDNEQFF
TRBJ2-3 . TRBV27 TRBD2 TGTGCCAGCAGCTCTCTAGCGGCAGGCACAGATACGCAGTATTTT CASSSLAAGTDTQYF
TRBJ1-4 . TRBV9 TRBD1 TGTGCCAGCAGGAAAGGACAGGGAACGACTAATGAAAAACTGTTTTTT CASRKGQGTTNEKLFF
TRBJ1-1 . TRBV30 . TGTGCCTGGAGTAACGGCGGGAACACTGAAGCTTTCTTT CAWSNGGNTEAFF
TRBJ2-1 . TRBV7-3 TRBD1 TGTGCCAGCAGCCCCCGCGGGACAGGGGGCGCCGTCAGATACAATGAGCAGTTCTTC CASSPRGTGGAVRYNEQFF
TRBJ2-1 . TRBV27 . TGTGCCAGCAGTTGGGGACCCTCTAATGAGCAGTTCTTC CASSWGPSNEQFF
TRBJ2-7 . TRBV18 TRBD2 TGTGCCAGCTCAGAACCGGGACTAGTCCACTACGAGCAGTACTTC CASSEPGLVHYEQYF
TRBJ2-2 . TRBV7-6 TRBD1 TGTGCCAGCAGCCAGACAGGGAGGAACACCGGGGAGCTGTTTTTT CASSQTGRNTGELFF
TRBJ2-7 . TRBV24-1 TRBD1 TGTGCCACCAGTGATAGCCGGACAGGTACCCACGAGCAGTACTTC CATSDSRTGTHEQYF
TRBJ2-3 . TRBV24-1 . TGTGCCACCAGTGCTTGGGGCCTCTCCACAGATACGCAGTATTTT CATSAWGLSTDTQYF
TRBJ2-7 few TRBV7-9 . TGTGCCAGCAGCTCCCCGTGGGGCAGTTACGAGCAGTACTTC CASSSPWGSYEQYF
TRBJ1-1 few TRBV29-1 . TGCAGCGTCGGGACTTCGGAGACTGAAGCTTTCTTT CSVGTSETEAFF
TRBJ2-1 . TRBV24-1 . TGTGCCACCAGTGACACGCGACTAGGACGACAAGATGTTGAGCAGTTCTTC CATSDTRLGRQDVEQFF
TRBJ2-1 . TRBV30 TRBD2 TGTGCCTGGAGTGGACTAGCGGGAAACCTTTACAATGAGCAGTTCTTC CAWSGLAGNLYNEQFF
TRBJ1-5 . TRBV2 . TGTGCCAGCACAGGGGAACGCGTCAGTCAGCCCCAGCATTTT CASTGERVSQPQHF
TRBJ1-2 . TRBV6-2/TRBV6-3 TRBD1 TGTGCCAGCAGTTACTCTGGCAGGGGGCTTGGCTACACCTTC CASSYSGRGLGYTF
TRBJ2-3 . TRBV12-5 TRBD1 TGTGCTAGTGGTTTGGGTTGGCATGGACAGGGCTCAGGTGTGGTTCCCACAGATACGCAGTATTTT CASGLGWHGQGSGVVPTDTQYF
TRBJ2-7 . TRBV18 TRBD2 TGTGCCAGCTCACCGCCAGCGGGAGGGCCGGGGGAGCAGTACTTC CASSPPAGGPGEQYF
TRBJ2-1 . TRBV9 . TGTGCCAGCAGCGTAGCTATAGGGGGAGACTACAATGAGCAGTTCTTC CASSVAIGGDYNEQFF
TRBJ2-7 . TRBV2 TRBD2 TGTGCCAGCAAAAGTCGAGGGAGGGTGATCGAGCAGTACTTC CASKSRGRVIEQYF
TRBJ1-2 . TRBV28 TRBD1 TGTGCCAGCAGTGGGGGTGACAGGGGGCAGGACACCTTC CASSGGDRGQDTF
TRBJ2-5 once TRBV20-1 TRBD2 TGCAGTGCTAGTATGACTAGCGGGAGAGGGGAGACCCAGTACTTC CSASMTSGRGETQYF
TRBJ2-3 . TRBV7-6 TRBD2 TGTGCCAGCAGCCCCCGGAGCGGGAGGGCCGGGGATACGCAGTATTTT CASSPRSGRAGDTQYF
TRBJ2-3 . TRBV7-9 TRBD2 TGTGCCAGCAGACCCGGACTAGCGGACCCAGATACGCAGTATTTT CASRPGLADPDTQYF
TRBJ1-1 . TRBV29-1 . TGCAGCGTTGGAAAGGGAGCGACTGAAGCTTTCTTT CSVGKGATEAFF
TRBJ1-1 . TRBV29-1 . TGCAGCGTTGAAGATCCGGGACACCTGAACACTGAAGCTTTCTTT CSVEDPGHLNTEAFF
TRBJ2-2 . TRBV7-8 . TGTGCCAGCAGCCCGGGGGCTGGCGGGGAGCTGTTTTTT CASSPGAGGELFF
TRBJ2-2 . TRBV7-6 TRBD1 TGTGCCAGCACGCGAGGCAGGACAGGAATGGACACCGGGGAGCTGTTTTTT CASTRGRTGMDTGELFF
TRBJ2-7 once TRBV5-6 . TGTGCCAGCAGCTTGGTCTCCCAGGGGAGAAAGGAGCAGTACTTC CASSLVSQGRKEQYF
TRBJ2-7 . TRBV4-2 TRBD1 TGTGCCAGCAGCCAACTGACAGGGAGTACCTACGAGCAGTACTTC CASSQLTGSTYEQYF